This T cell receptor (beta chain) derives from a study of cytomegalovirus exposure and HLA in healthy donors. General study results and limits: Earlier analysis yielded a pattern in which most TCR beta V segments were productive about 90% or about 30% of the time.

The PCR was carried out with 60 Vbeta primers and 13 Jbeta primers. Produced via immunoSEQ multiplex PCR; TCRdb's table is partial and in-frame only. The sample lists roughly 110,000 clones, around three quarters occurring once. V shed 6 bases and J 1 base; nucleotides not matched to a gene: 8. Germline CDR1 LNHDA, CDR2 SQIVND (reference sequence). The length of the CDR3 is 15 residues. Points on this clone: The antigen remains undetermined.

Nominally healthy donors were sampled, though unrecorded immune exposures were likely. V and J are TRBV19 and TRBJ2-7; 8 nucleotides align to TRBD1. Sequenced sample: PBMCs. The sequence was obtained from a male donor in good health and CMV-seronegative. The CDR3 protein is CASSLGQGGSYEQYF. Written as DNA, the CDR3 is TGTGCCAGTAGCCTAGGACAGGGAGGATCCTACGAGCAGTACTTC.